A selection of T cell receptor beta chains follows, all from one sample in a study of early T cells in non-severe SARS-CoV-2 infection. MiXCR, applied by TCRdb to the 5' RACE reads, yields one record per CDR3 protein. The sample has fewer than 85,000 distinct CDR3 sequences, around 13% seen once; the top ten hold about 4%. The sample was whole blood, taken at baseline. These receptors were taken from an adult who was a healthcare worker with PCR-confirmed SARS-CoV-2 infection or an uninfected control (not recorded which). Each CDR3 is given with its conserved first and last residue. A D gene is named only where the DNA matches it firmly. Rows may omit the clone size; those that give it use once, few, many or a size class.

v_call: TRBV4-1
clone_size: .
d_call: .
j_call: TRBJ1-5
cdr3_aa: CASSQELGGVQPQHF
cdr3_nt: TGCGCCAGCAGCCAAGAACTGGGGGGAGTTCAGCCCCAGCATTTT

v_call: TRBV19
clone_size: few
d_call: TRBD2
j_call: TRBJ2-1
cdr3_aa: CASRSSGSSHNEQFF
cdr3_nt: TGTGCCAGTAGGTCTAGCGGGAGTTCCCACAATGAGCAGTTCTTC

v_call: TRBV11-2
clone_size: many
d_call: .
j_call: TRBJ1-2
cdr3_aa: CASSSPGLAHYGYTF
cdr3_nt: TGTGCCAGCAGCTCCCCCGGCTTGGCCCATTATGGCTACACCTTC

v_call: TRBV7-9
clone_size: many
d_call: TRBD1
j_call: TRBJ1-1
cdr3_aa: CASSEGQGPNTEAFF
cdr3_nt: TGTGCCAGCAGCGAGGGACAGGGTCCGAACACTGAAGCTTTCTTT

v_call: TRBV29-1
clone_size: few
d_call: .
j_call: TRBJ2-2
cdr3_aa: CSVTRGVSTGELFF
cdr3_nt: TGCAGCGTTACCAGGGGGGTGAGCACCGGGGAGCTGTTTTTT

v_call: TRBV5-4
clone_size: many
d_call: .
j_call: TRBJ2-1
cdr3_aa: CASSLGTGTHGSEQFF
cdr3_nt: TGTGCCAGCAGCTTGGGAACCGGGACCCACGGGAGTGAGCAGTTCTTC

v_call: TRBV6-2/TRBV6-3
clone_size: few
d_call: .
j_call: TRBJ2-1
cdr3_aa: CASSRFGTYNEQFF
cdr3_nt: TGTGCCAGCAGTCGCTTTGGTACGTACAATGAGCAGTTCTTC

v_call: TRBV25-1
clone_size: .
d_call: .
j_call: TRBJ2-1
cdr3_aa: CASSLDKNAGEQFF
cdr3_nt: TGTGCCAGCAGTCTAGATAAGAATGCGGGTGAGCAGTTCTTC

v_call: TRBV3-1
clone_size: .
d_call: .
j_call: TRBJ2-6
cdr3_aa: CASSQGPGANVLTF
cdr3_nt: TGTGCCAGCAGCCAAGGTCCTGGGGCCAACGTCCTGACTTTC

v_call: TRBV13
clone_size: few
d_call: .
j_call: TRBJ1-2
cdr3_aa: CASSLHNYGYTF
cdr3_nt: TGTGCCAGCAGCTTACACAACTATGGCTACACCTTC

v_call: TRBV12-3/TRBV12-4
clone_size: .
d_call: .
j_call: TRBJ2-6
cdr3_aa: CVTSGTLSSGANVLTF
cdr3_nt: TGTGTCACCTCCGGGACACTTTCTTCTGGGGCCAACGTCCTGACTTTC

v_call: TRBV20-1
clone_size: many
d_call: .
j_call: TRBJ2-6
cdr3_aa: CSAGAPAGANVLTF
cdr3_nt: TGCAGTGCTGGTGCCCCGGCTGGGGCCAACGTCCTGACTTTC

v_call: TRBV5-1
clone_size: .
d_call: TRBD1
j_call: TRBJ2-7
cdr3_aa: CASSPTGGSYEQYF
cdr3_nt: TGCGCCAGCAGCCCGACAGGGGGCTCCTACGAGCAGTACTTC

v_call: TRBV6-1
clone_size: .
d_call: TRBD1
j_call: TRBJ1-3
cdr3_aa: CASRGTGGPGNTIYF
cdr3_nt: TGTGCCAGCAGGGGGACAGGGGGACCTGGAAACACCATATATTTT

v_call: TRBV12-3/TRBV12-4
clone_size: few
d_call: .
j_call: TRBJ2-1
cdr3_aa: CASSPPGAASYNEQFF
cdr3_nt: TGTGCCAGCAGTCCCCCCGGGGCGGCCTCCTACAATGAGCAGTTCTTC

v_call: TRBV27
clone_size: few
d_call: TRBD1
j_call: TRBJ1-6
cdr3_aa: CASSLRGGIGSPLHF
cdr3_nt: TGTGCCAGCAGTTTGAGAGGGGGCATAGGGTCACCCCTCCACTTT

v_call: TRBV29-1
clone_size: many
d_call: TRBD1
j_call: TRBJ2-2
cdr3_aa: CSVGAGQGGWSDTGELFF
cdr3_nt: TGCAGCGTTGGTGCGGGACAGGGTGGATGGTCGGACACCGGGGAGCTGTTTTTT

v_call: TRBV6-5
clone_size: few
d_call: TRBD1
j_call: TRBJ2-7
cdr3_aa: CASSYSWDRTYEQYF
cdr3_nt: TGTGCCAGCAGTTACTCGTGGGACAGAACCTACGAGCAGTACTTC

v_call: TRBV5-5
clone_size: .
d_call: .
j_call: TRBJ1-1
cdr3_aa: CASSSGVLSGWGEAFF
cdr3_nt: TGTGCCAGCAGCTCAGGGGTCTTATCGGGCTGGGGTGAAGCTTTCTTT

v_call: TRBV5-1
clone_size: few
d_call: TRBD1
j_call: TRBJ2-2
cdr3_aa: CASTPTGDGELFF
cdr3_nt: TGCGCCAGCACCCCGACAGGGGACGGGGAGCTGTTTTTT

v_call: TRBV28
clone_size: once
d_call: .
j_call: TRBJ2-1
cdr3_aa: CASSGPGEGSYNEQFF
cdr3_nt: TGTGCCAGCAGTGGTCCCGGTGAAGGGTCCTACAATGAGCAGTTCTTC

v_call: TRBV18
clone_size: few
d_call: .
j_call: TRBJ1-1
cdr3_aa: CASSPDQATEAFF
cdr3_nt: TGTGCCAGCTCACCCGATCAGGCCACTGAAGCTTTCTTT

v_call: TRBV10-2
clone_size: .
d_call: TRBD1
j_call: TRBJ2-3
cdr3_aa: CASSDPGGSSDTQYF
cdr3_nt: TGCGCCAGCAGTGACCCAGGGGGCAGTTCAGATACGCAGTATTTT

v_call: TRBV18
clone_size: .
d_call: TRBD1
j_call: TRBJ1-3
cdr3_aa: CASSENTGATGNTIYF
cdr3_nt: TGTGCCAGCTCAGAAAATACAGGGGCAACTGGAAACACCATATATTTT

v_call: TRBV7-9
clone_size: many
d_call: .
j_call: TRBJ2-2
cdr3_aa: CASSTNTGELFF
cdr3_nt: TGTGCCAGCAGTACGAACACCGGGGAGCTGTTTTTT

v_call: TRBV29-1
clone_size: few
d_call: TRBD1
j_call: TRBJ2-5
cdr3_aa: CSGGTGKETQYF
cdr3_nt: TGCAGTGGAGGGACAGGGAAAGAGACCCAGTACTTC

v_call: TRBV7-9
clone_size: many
d_call: .
j_call: TRBJ1-1
cdr3_aa: CASSLAGTPEAFF
cdr3_nt: TGTGCCAGCAGCTTAGCCGGCACTCCAGAAGCTTTCTTT

v_call: TRBV6-1
clone_size: .
d_call: .
j_call: TRBJ2-3
cdr3_aa: CASSRPGRQPSTDTQYF
cdr3_nt: TGTGCCAGCAGTCGTCCGGGGAGGCAGCCAAGCACAGATACGCAGTATTTT

v_call: TRBV30
clone_size: .
d_call: .
j_call: TRBJ2-7
cdr3_aa: CAWTSGGFLFKEQYF
cdr3_nt: TGTGCCTGGACCTCCGGGGGCTTCCTCTTTAAAGAGCAGTACTTC

v_call: TRBV27
clone_size: .
d_call: TRBD1
j_call: TRBJ2-7
cdr3_aa: CASSAPGTGSSYEQYF
cdr3_nt: TGTGCCAGCAGTGCCCCCGGGACAGGGAGCTCCTACGAGCAGTACTTC

v_call: TRBV30
clone_size: many
d_call: .
j_call: TRBJ2-1
cdr3_aa: CAWTRDYNEQFF
cdr3_nt: TGTGCCTGGACCAGGGACTACAATGAGCAGTTCTTC

v_call: TRBV4-2
clone_size: many
d_call: .
j_call: TRBJ2-1
cdr3_aa: CASSPREPSNEQFF
cdr3_nt: TGTGCCAGCAGCCCCCGGGAGCCGAGCAATGAGCAGTTCTTC

v_call: TRBV27
clone_size: .
d_call: TRBD2
j_call: TRBJ2-5
cdr3_aa: CASSPSQGTSGLQETQYF
cdr3_nt: TGTGCCAGCAGCCCCTCGCAAGGGACTAGCGGCCTCCAAGAGACCCAGTACTTC

v_call: TRBV7-8
clone_size: .
d_call: TRBD1
j_call: TRBJ2-7
cdr3_aa: CASSSGTESSYEQYF
cdr3_nt: TGTGCCAGCAGCTCTGGGACAGAGAGCTCCTACGAGCAGTACTTC

v_call: TRBV20-1
clone_size: .
d_call: TRBD2
j_call: TRBJ2-5
cdr3_aa: CSAFGYGLAEETQYF
cdr3_nt: TGCAGTGCTTTCGGGTACGGACTAGCAGAAGAGACCCAGTACTTC

v_call: TRBV20-1
clone_size: few
d_call: .
j_call: TRBJ2-1
cdr3_aa: CSWFSGFDEQFF
cdr3_nt: TGCAGCTGGTTTTCAGGGTTCGATGAGCAGTTCTTC

v_call: TRBV20-1
clone_size: few
d_call: TRBD2
j_call: TRBJ2-3
cdr3_aa: CSSPSAGTSGRITPDTQYF
cdr3_nt: TGCAGTTCACCCTCAGCCGGGACTAGCGGGAGGATCACCCCAGATACGCAGTATTTT

v_call: TRBV5-4
clone_size: .
d_call: .
j_call: TRBJ2-1
cdr3_aa: CASFQPGVGPNEQFF
cdr3_nt: TGTGCCAGCTTTCAACCAGGAGTGGGACCCAATGAGCAGTTCTTC

v_call: TRBV5-4
clone_size: few
d_call: .
j_call: TRBJ2-3
cdr3_aa: CASSYGGTAGDTQYF
cdr3_nt: TGTGCCAGCAGCTACGGCGGGACCGCGGGAGATACGCAGTATTTT